The source of this TCR beta chain is a study of OX40 agonist ivuxolimab in advanced cancers. Across the whole study: Cohort: roughly 80% men, mean age around 60, aged roughly 23 to 90. Three patients, one with hepatocellular carcinoma and two with cutaneous melanoma, responded partially. Findings and limits, study-wide: CD8+ T cells were the subset that, on average, had more expanded clones than CD4+.

Germline loops: CDR1 MNHEY, CDR2 SVGAGI. CDR3 length: 14 residues. Trimming took 9 bases from V and 5 from J, leaving 19 bases between them. At baseline, cycle 4 day 1, and cycle 7 day 1, blood was sampled. This table comes from immunoSEQ multiplex PCR, and its TCRdb copy is limited to in-frame clones, with some not included. Of about 54,000 clones listed, approximately 80% are singletons. Comments on this clone: Its cognate antigen is unknown.

This chain joins TRBV6-5 and TRBJ1-1, with TRBD1 as a possible D gene (6 bases). The receptor's source is an adult with an advanced solid tumor such as melanoma, head and neck, liver or kidney cancer. The sequenced sample was CD4+ or CD8+ T cells sorted from blood, obtained in a trial of the OX40 agonist ivuxolimab. The CDR3 nucleotides read TGTGCCAGTCGGCCGGGGGGCTTTAAGACTGAAGCTTTCTTT. It yields the protein CASRPGGFKTEAFF.